Below, 17 T cell receptor beta chains from the same sample are listed, as sequenced in a study of cytomegalovirus exposure and HLA in healthy donors. Generated by immunoSEQ multiplex PCR, the TCRdb table keeps only in-frame clones and is missing some. The repertoire holds 110,000 to 150,000 clones, with approximately 90% as singletons. Material for sequencing was PBMCs. Source of these receptors: a man between 18 and 29 years old in good health and CMV-seronegative.

The chain combines TRBV27 with TRBJ2-1; 12 bases fit TRBD2. Germline CDR1 reads MNHEY; CDR2 reads SMNVEV (reference sequence). The CDR3 runs 14 residues. With V trimmed by 7 bases and J by 3 bases, 1 base remained unmatched. CDR3 in DNA: TGTGCCAGCAAACTAGCGGGAGGCTACAATGAGCAGTTCTTC. It encodes CASKLAGGYNEQFF.

The rearrangement links TRBV5-6 to TRBJ1-4; D possibly corresponds to TRBD1 (6 bases). V was clipped by 2 bases and J by 4 bases, with 9 bases between them. This CDR3 is built from 14 residues. Germline V gene sequence: CDR1 SGHDT, CDR2 YYEEEE. CDR3 nucleotides: TGTGCCAGCAGCTTTGGACAGAATAATGAAAAACTGTTTTTT. Its translation is CASSFGQNNEKLFF.

The chain has TRBV30 and TRBJ2-5, with TRBD2 matching over 9 bases. J gave up 8 bases and V 8 bases, and 12 bases lay outside the gene matches. The CDR3 spans 13 residues. The germline V gene encodes CDR1 GTSNPN and CDR2 SVGIG (reference sequence). In DNA form, the CDR3 reads TGTGCCGCAAGTCAGTCTAGCGGGGTTACCCAGTACTTC. The encoded protein is CAASQSSGVTQYF.

The sample holds one count of this clone. This rearrangement joins TRBV6-5 to TRBJ2-2; no reliable D call. CDR1 is MNHEY and CDR2 is SVGAGI in the germline V gene. Trimming pared 11 bases from V and 1 base from J, leaving 5 bases between. This CDR3 contains 11 residues. CDR3 sequence reads: CAARNTGELFF. CDR3 bases: TGTGCCGCCAGGAACACCGGGGAGCTGTTTTTT.

The chain recombines TRBV5-1 with TRBJ1-1, with 7 bases that match TRBD1. Germline-derived CDR1 and CDR2 are SGHRS and YFSETQ. The ends lost 4 bases at V and 3 bases at J; junction bases unmatched: 3. The CDR3 has 13 amino acids. CDR3 DNA: TGCGCCAGCAGCAGTCAGGGGGACACTGAAGCTTTCTTT. Translating it yields CASSSQGDTEAFF.

The sample holds one count of this clone. CDR3 bases: TGCGCCAGCAGCTTACTAGCGGCCCTTGGGGAGACCCAGTACTTC. This sequence encodes CASSLLAALGETQYF. The chain combines TRBV5-1 with TRBJ2-5, with 8 bases that match TRBD2. In germline, CDR1 is SGHRS, CDR2 YFSETQ. V was clipped by 2 bases and J by 5 bases; unmatched bases: 8. CDR3 size: 15 residues.

CDR3 bases: TGCGCCAGCAGCCAAGGCTCGACAGGGGTCGAAAAACTGTTTTTT. It translates to CASSQGSTGVEKLFF. The V gene is TRBV4-1, the J gene TRBJ1-4; TRBD1 matches at 8 bases. Germline assignment: CDR1 MGHRA and CDR2 YSYEKL. V lost 1 base, J lost 8 bases, and 6 bases stayed unmatched. The CDR3 is 15 amino acids.

J is TRBJ2-7 and V is TRBV6-5; 11 bases match TRBD2. The CDR3 sequence is 16 residues long. V trimming: 4 bases; J trimming: 6 bases; junction bases outside the gene matches: 11. In germline, CDR1 is MNHEY, CDR2 SVGAGI. CDR3 region: CASSSNIAGGPAEQYV. The CDR3 nucleotides are TGTGCCAGCAGTTCGAATATAGCGGGAGGGCCCGCCGAGCAGTACGTC.

This clone has only one observation. One end of the junction does not line up with germline, which may come from a read error. This rearrangement joins TRBV9 to TRBJ2-1; the match to TRBD2 covers 11 bases. CDR1 is SGDLS, CDR2 YYNGEE, per germline. The CDR3 sequence is 18 residues long. The CDR3 spells CARSGGLAGGLSYNEQFF. In nucleotides, the CDR3 is TGTGCCCGCAGTGGGGGCCTAGCGGGGGGCCTGTCCTACAATGAGCAGTTCTTC. The full variable domain, completed using reference TRBV9 and TRBJ2-1, is DSGVTQTPKHLITATGQRVTLRCSPRSGDLSVYWYQQSLDQGLQFLIQYYNGEERAKGNILERFSAQQFPDLHSELNLSSLELGDSALYFCARSGGLAGGLSYNEQFFGPGTRLTVL.

This chain links TRBV6-1 with TRBJ1-2; 9 bases fit TRBD1. Germline V gene data show CDR1 as MNHNS and CDR2 as SASEGT. The V gene end was trimmed by 3 bases and the J gene end by 7 bases; junction bases not matched to a gene: 9. CDR3 length: 15 residues. CDR3 DNA: TGTGCCAGCAGTGAGTCGTTACAGGGGGCCCGTGGCTACACCTTC. It specifies CASSESLQGARGYTF.

The chain carries TRBV5-1 and TRBJ1-2, with 7 nucleotides matching TRBD1. The ends lost 1 base at V and 5 bases at J; junction bases unmatched: 5. The CDR3 is made up of 14 amino acids. Germline values: CDR1 SGHRS, CDR2 YFSETQ. The DNA of the CDR3 is TGCGCCAGCAGCTTGAACAGGGGATCGTATGGCTACACCTTC. Its translation is CASSLNRGSYGYTF.

The CDR3 DNA reads TGTGCCAGCAGCCCATCGGACAGACAAGAGACCCAGTACTTC. Protein: CASSPSDRQETQYF. This rearrangement joins TRBV5-4 to TRBJ2-5, with a possible D match to TRBD1 (6 bases). Between the trimmed V and J ends, which lost 4 bases and 2 bases, there was a span of 12 bases. CDR3 length: 14 amino acids. CDR1 and CDR2 (germline): SGHNT, YYREEE (reference sequence).

The J gene is TRBJ2-7, the V gene TRBV30; D may be TRBD2 (6 bases). CDR1 and CDR2 (germline): GTSNPN, SVGIG (reference sequence). This CDR3 contains 17 residues. Trimming removed 2 bases at V and 5 bases at J, with 25 bases between. The CDR3 protein is CAWSTFDRGALSHEQYF. In nucleotides, the CDR3 is TGTGCCTGGAGTACCTTTGACCGCGGGGCCCTTTCCCACGAGCAGTACTTC.

The gene calls are TRBV15 and TRBJ2-3; a possible D gene is TRBD1 (5 bases). Germline V gene sequence: CDR1 LNHNV, CDR2 YYDKDF (reference sequence). This CDR3 has 14 amino acids. Trimming took off 1 base at V and 6 bases at J, with 11 bases between the two ends. The CDR3 spells CATSRVGPADTQYF. The CDR3 DNA sequence: TGTGCCACCAGCAGAGTGGGGCCGGCCGATACGCAGTATTTT.

This rearrangement joins TRBV29-1 to TRBJ2-1; 10 bases are a match to TRBD1. The germline V gene encodes CDR1 SQVTM and CDR2 ANQGSEA. Losses at the gene ends were 7 bases for V and 5 bases for J; bases not matched to a gene: 8. This CDR3 has 14 residues. Here the CDR3 DNA reads TGCAGCGCCCGGGACAGGGGACCCCACAATGAGCAGTTCTTC. As protein: CSARDRGPHNEQFF.

The rearrangement uses TRBV21-1 and TRBJ2-7; TRBD1 is the table's D call, not checked against the DNA. TRBV21-1 is designated a pseudogene. This CDR3 spans 14 amino acids. The CDR3 coding sequence is TGTGCCAGCAGCAAAGGGACAGGGGCTTACGAGCAGTACGTC. This translates into CASSKGTGAYEQYV.

The chain is built from TRBV7-9 and TRBJ2-7; 7 bases fit TRBD2. Germline V CDR1 and CDR2: SEHNR, FQNEAQ (reference sequence). The CDR3 sequence is 14 residues long. V trimming: 3 bases; J trimming: 5 bases; junction bases outside the gene matches: 7. In DNA form, the CDR3 reads TGTGCCAGCAGCTTCAGTCGGGGGGAGGACGAGCAGTACTTC. It encodes CASSFSRGEDEQYF.